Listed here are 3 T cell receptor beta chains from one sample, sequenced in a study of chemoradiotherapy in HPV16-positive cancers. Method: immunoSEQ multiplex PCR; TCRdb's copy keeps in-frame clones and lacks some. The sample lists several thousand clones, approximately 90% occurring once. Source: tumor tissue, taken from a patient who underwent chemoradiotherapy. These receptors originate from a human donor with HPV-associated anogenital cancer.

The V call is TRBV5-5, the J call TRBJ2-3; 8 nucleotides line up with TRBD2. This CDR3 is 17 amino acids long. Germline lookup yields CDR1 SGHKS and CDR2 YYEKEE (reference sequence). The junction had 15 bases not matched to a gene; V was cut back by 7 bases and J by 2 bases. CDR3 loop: CASLVRPGRGITDTQYF. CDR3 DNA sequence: TGTGCCAGCTTGGTGCGTCCCGGGAGGGGGATCACAGATACGCAGTATTTT.

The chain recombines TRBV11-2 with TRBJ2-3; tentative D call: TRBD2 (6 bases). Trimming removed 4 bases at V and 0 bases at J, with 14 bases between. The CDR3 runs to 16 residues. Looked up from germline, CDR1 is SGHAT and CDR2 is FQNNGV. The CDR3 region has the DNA TGTGCCAGCAGCTCGGGAGAAACAGGTAGCACAGATACGCAGTATTTT. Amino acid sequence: CASSSGETGSTDTQYF.

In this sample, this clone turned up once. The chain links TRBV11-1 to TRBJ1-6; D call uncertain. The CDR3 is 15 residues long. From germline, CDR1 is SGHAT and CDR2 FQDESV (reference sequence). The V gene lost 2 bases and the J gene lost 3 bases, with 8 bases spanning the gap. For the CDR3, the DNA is TGTGCCAGCAGCTTACGACGTAGCTATAATTCACCCCTCCACTTT. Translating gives CASSLRRSYNSPLHF.